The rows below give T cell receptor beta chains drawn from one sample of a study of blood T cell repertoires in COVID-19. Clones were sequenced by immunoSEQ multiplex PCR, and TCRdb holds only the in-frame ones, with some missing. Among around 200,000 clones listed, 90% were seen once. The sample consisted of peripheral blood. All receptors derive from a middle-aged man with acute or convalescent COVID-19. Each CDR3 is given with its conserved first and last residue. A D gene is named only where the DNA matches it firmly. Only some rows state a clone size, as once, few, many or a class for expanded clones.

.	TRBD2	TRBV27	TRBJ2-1	TGTGCCAGCAGAATCCTAGCGGGAGGGGATGAGCAGTTCTTC	CASRILAGGDEQFF
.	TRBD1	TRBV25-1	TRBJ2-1	TGTGCCAGCAGTGCAACAGGGGGTGAATCCCCGTTCTTC	CASSATGGESPFF
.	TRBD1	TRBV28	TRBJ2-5	TGTGCCAGCAGTTCTACCTCCGACAGGGGGGAGACCCAGTACTTC	CASSSTSDRGETQYF
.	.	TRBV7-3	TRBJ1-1	TGTGCCAGCAGCGCATCGGGTGCTGGCACTGAAGCTTTCTTT	CASSASGAGTEAFF
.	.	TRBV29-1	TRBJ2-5	TGCAGCGTTGGAAGTGGAGAAGAGACCCAGTACTTC	CSVGSGEETQYF
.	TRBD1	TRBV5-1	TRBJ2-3	TGCGCCAGCACCCTAAGGAAAGGGACAGGGGGCCCGACGGGCGATACGCAGTATTTT	CASTLRKGTGGPTGDTQYF
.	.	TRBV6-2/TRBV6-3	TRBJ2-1	TGTGCCAGCAGTCGCTCGAGATACAATGAGCAGTTCTTC	CASSRSRYNEQFF
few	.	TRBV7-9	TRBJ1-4	TGTGCCAGCAGCTTAGGGAGTGCGAGGGATGAAAAACTGTTTTTT	CASSLGSARDEKLFF
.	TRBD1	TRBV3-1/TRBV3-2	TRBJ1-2	TGTGCCAGCAGCCAAGGAGGGGGCGGCTATGGCTACACCTTC	CASSQGGGGYGYTF
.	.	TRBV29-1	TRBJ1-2	TGCAGCGTTGATTCAGGCCAGTCGGATGGCTACACCTTC	CSVDSGQSDGYTF
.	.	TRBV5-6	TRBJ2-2	TGTGCCAGCAGCTTTTCTGGCTTTCCTACCGGGGAGCTGTTTTTT	CASSFSGFPTGELFF
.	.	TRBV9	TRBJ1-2	TGTGCCAGCAGCGTAGCTGACACCAACTATGGCTACACCTTC	CASSVADTNYGYTF
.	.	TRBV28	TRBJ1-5	TGTGCCAGCAGTCCTCGAGGTATGGGCAATCAGCCCCAGCATTTT	CASSPRGMGNQPQHF
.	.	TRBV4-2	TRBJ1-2	TGTGCCAGCAGCCAAGATCTCTTTTTGTTGGGCTACACCTTC	CASSQDLFLLGYTF
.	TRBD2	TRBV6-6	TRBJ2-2	TGTGCCAGCAATACCCTAGCGGGGGGGGCCGCCGGGGAGCTGTTTTTT	CASNTLAGGAAGELFF
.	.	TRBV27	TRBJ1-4	TGTGCCAGCAGTTCGGTTAATAATGAAAAACTGTTTTTT	CASSSVNNEKLFF
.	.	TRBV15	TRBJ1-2	TGTGCCACCAGCAGAGATCCCACAGCTAACTATGGCTACACCTTC	CATSRDPTANYGYTF
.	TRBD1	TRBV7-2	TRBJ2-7	TGTGCCAGCAGCAGAAGGGACAGGGGCTACGAGCAGTACTTC	CASSRRDRGYEQYF
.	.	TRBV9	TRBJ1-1	TGTGCCAGCAGCCCGTGGTTAGGGGCAGAAGCTTTCTTT	CASSPWLGAEAFF
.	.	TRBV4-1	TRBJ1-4	TGCGCCAGCAGACCGCCGGGAATTAATGAAAAACTGTTTTTT	CASRPPGINEKLFF
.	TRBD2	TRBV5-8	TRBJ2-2	TGTGCCAGCAGCTTGGACCCACTTGCGGGAGTTAACGGGGAGCTGTTTTTT	CASSLDPLAGVNGELFF
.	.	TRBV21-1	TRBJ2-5	TGTGCCAGCAGCAAAGCGATAAGAGACAGGGGGCGCGAGACCCAGTACTTC	CASSKAIRDRGRETQYF